Listed here are 19 T cell receptor beta chains from one sample, sequenced in a study of T cell repertoires in cytomegalovirus infection. These receptors lack a known antigen. TCRdb ran MiXCR on the reads and lists one entry per CDR3 protein. The sample holds some 920,000 distinct CDR3 sequences; roughly a third are singletons and the top ten take 13%. The source was cultured CD8+ T cells from PBMCs, collected from culture after CMV antigen stimulation. These receptors were collected from a human donor in good health (CMV status not recorded). Some clones in this sample may be carry-over from other donors' samples.

This chain connects TRBV6-2 or TRBV6-3 to TRBJ1-2; D unclear. The CDR3 spans 11 residues. The V and J ends lost 6 bases and 9 bases respectively, with 11 bases between them. Germline CDR1 and CDR2: MNHEY and SVGEGT. The CDR3 reads CASSLKRSYTF. CDR3 nucleotide sequence: TGTGCCAGCAGCCTTAAGCGAAGCTACACCTTC.

This clonotype was seen a few times. The CDR3 DNA reads TGTGCCAGCAGTTTAGAAGGCCGCTCTAAAGGGAGAGATACGCAGTATTTT. Protein sequence: CASSLEGRSKGRDTQYF. The V gene is TRBV28, the J gene TRBJ2-3; D is perhaps TRBD2 (5 bases). V dropped 2 bases and J dropped 5 bases, with 20 bases sitting between them. CDR1 and CDR2 from the germline V gene are MDHEN and SYDVKM. The CDR3 runs to 17 residues.

For this clonotype: It may be a read error: a sequence one base away is much more abundant. The CDR3 spells CVSSLPTGQGGSYNEQFF. In DNA, the CDR3 is TGTGTCAGCAGCCTACCAACGGGACAGGGTGGGTCCTACAATGAGCAGTTCTTC. The genes are TRBV7-9 and TRBJ2-1, with TRBD1 matching 9 bases. From germline, CDR1 is SEHNR and CDR2 FQNEAQ (reference sequence). The CDR3 has 18 amino acids.

The chain couples TRBV6-2 or TRBV6-3 to TRBJ2-1, with 10 nucleotides matching TRBD2. Germline loops: CDR1 MNHEY, CDR2 SVGEGT. The CDR3 sequence is 14 residues long. Losses at the gene ends were 8 bases for V and 2 bases for J; bases not matched to a gene: 3. In DNA, the CDR3 is TGTGCCAGCGGTGGGACTAGCGCCTACAATGAGCAGTTCTTC. Translation: CASGGTSAYNEQFF.

About this clonotype: A much larger clone lies one base from this, so it may be a read error. V usage is TRBV7-2 and J usage is TRBJ1-6; the match to TRBD1 covers 9 bases. Per the germline V gene, CDR1 is SGHTA and CDR2 is FQGNSA. CDR3 length equals 17 residues. Trimming at V came to 5 bases and at J to 8 bases, leaving 13 bases not matched to a gene. The CDR3 DNA is TGTGCCAGCAGCCGATGGGACAGGGAGGGTTGGGATTCACCCCTCCACTTT. It translates to CASSRWDREGWDSPLHF. Full variable domain (outside the CDR3, taken from reference TRBV7-2 and TRBJ1-6): GAGVSQSPSNKVTEKGKDVELRCDPISGHTALYWYRQSLGQGLEFLIYFQGNSAPDKSGLPSDRFSAERTGGSVSTLTIQRTQQEDSAVYLCASSRWDREGWDSPLHFGNGTRLTVT.

This chain connects TRBV6-1 to TRBJ1-5, with 7 nucleotides matching TRBD1. This CDR3 has 14 amino acids. CDR1 is MNHNS, CDR2 SASEGT, per germline. V lost 5 bases and J lost 5; bases outside the gene matches: 6. CDR3 residues: CASSPGQAYQPQHF. As DNA, the CDR3 is TGTGCCAGCAGTCCCGGACAGGCTTATCAGCCCCAGCATTTT.

This clonotype was counted between two and nine times. The chain couples TRBV7-6 to TRBJ2-1; a possible D gene is TRBD2 (6 bases). V was trimmed by 7 bases and J by 4 bases, leaving 17 bases between them. The germline V gene encodes CDR1 SGHVS and CDR2 FNYEAQ. The CDR3 loop spans 15 amino acids. For the CDR3, the DNA is TGTGCCAGCATTTCGGCTAGCGATTTTTACAATGAGCAGTTCTTC. As protein: CASISASDFYNEQFF. Full variable domain (outside the CDR3, taken from reference TRBV7-6 and TRBJ2-1): GAGVSQSPRYKVTKRGQDVALRCDPISGHVSLYWYRQALGQGPEFLTYFNYEAQQDKSGLPNDRFSAERPEGSISTLTIQRTEQRDSAMYRCASISASDFYNEQFFGPGTRLTVL.

This clonotype occurred many times. This chain links TRBV7-8 with TRBJ2-3, with 11 bases matching TRBD2. Germline V lookup: CDR1 SGHVS, CDR2 FQNEAQ. This CDR3 comprises 15 residues. Trimming removed 3 bases from V and 9 bases from J; junction bases left unmatched: 8. The DNA for the CDR3 is TGTGCCAGCAGCTTGGGACTAGCGGAGCAAGGGACGCAGTATTTT. Encoded protein: CASSLGLAEQGTQYF.

The J gene is TRBJ2-7, the V gene TRBV7-6; 8 bases fit TRBD2. Per the germline V gene, CDR1 is SGHVS and CDR2 is FNYEAQ. The CDR3 spans 13 residues. In DNA, the CDR3 is TGTGCTACCGCGGGAGGACCTAGCTACGAGCAGTACTTC. Encoded protein: CATAGGPSYEQYF.

This chain uses TRBV13 with TRBJ2-1; the match to TRBD1 covers 7 bases. CDR1 PRHDT and CDR2 FYEKMQ come from the germline V gene (reference sequence). With V trimmed by 7 bases and J by 10 bases, 16 bases remained unmatched. The CDR3 spans 15 residues. As DNA, the CDR3 is TGTGCCAGCACTCCAGCAGACAGGGCCCGACCCGAGCAGTTCTTC. Translation gives CASTPADRARPEQFF.

The gene calls are TRBV12-3 or TRBV12-4 and TRBJ2-2, with TRBD1 identical over 7 bases. CDR3 length equals 16 residues. V was pared by 6 bases and J by 0 bases, with 7 bases of the junction left unmatched. The CDR3: CASSSLRGTNTGELFF. CDR3 DNA sequence: TGTGCCAGCAGCAGCCTCAGGGGGACGAACACCGGGGAGCTGTTTTTT.

This clonotype has a handful of counts. The V and J genes are TRBV29-1 and TRBJ1-3; D gene unclear. The CDR3 loop spans 16 amino acids. Germline lookup yields CDR1 SQVTM and CDR2 ANQGSEA. Between the trimmed V and J ends, which lost 1 base and 0 bases, there was a span of 13 bases. The CDR3 nucleotides read TGCAGCGTTGAAGGCTTGGCACGTAACTCTGGAAACACCATATATTTT. Its protein is CSVEGLARNSGNTIYF.

V usage is TRBV6-1 and J usage is TRBJ2-7, with 8 bases matching TRBD1. Germline CDR1 MNHNS, CDR2 SASEGT. CDR3 length: 11 residues. The V segment lost 9 bases and the J segment 6 bases; nucleotides outside the gene matches: 4. The CDR3 is CASRQGIEQYF. The CDR3 DNA reads TGTGCCAGTCGACAGGGGATCGAGCAGTACTTC.

J is TRBJ1-2 and V is TRBV6-5, with unresolved D. The CDR3 sequence is 15 residues long. The germline V gene encodes CDR1 MNHEY and CDR2 SVGAGI. The ends were cut back, 6 bases at V and 4 bases at J, with 18 bases in the middle. CDR3 nucleotides: TGTGCCAGCAGCCCATATTCCGGGCCCCCCTATGGCTACACCTTC. Translation: CASSPYSGPPYGYTF.

This clonotype was counted between two and nine times. The chain is built from TRBV14 and TRBJ2-7, with D perhaps being TRBD1 or TRBD2 (6 bases each). The germline gives CDR1 SGHDN, CDR2 FVKESK. The CDR3 is 14 amino acids. V was shortened by 1 base and J by 6 bases, with 13 bases between the two germline ends. The CDR3 coding sequence is TGTGCCAGCAGCCAAGGGGGGGCCGGAGCCGAGCAGTACGTC. Translation: CASSQGGAGAEQYV.

The J gene is TRBJ2-5, the V gene TRBV11-2, with D possibly TRBD2 on 5 matching bases. From germline, CDR1 is SGHAT and CDR2 FQNNGV. With 3 bases removed from V and 2 bases from J, the gap between germline ends came to 10 bases. The CDR3 is made up of 14 amino acids. CDR3 loop: CASSFFPGQETQYF. The DNA for the CDR3 is TGTGCCAGCAGCTTCTTTCCGGGGCAAGAGACCCAGTACTTC.

V is TRBV10-3 and J is TRBJ2-7, with a weak D call TRBD1 (6 bases). Looked up from germline, CDR1 is ENHRY and CDR2 is SYGVKD. V dropped 8 bases and J dropped 0 bases, with 8 bases sitting between them. The CDR3 is 12 residues long. CDR3 in amino acids: CAIGQSSYEQYF. The CDR3 DNA reads TGTGCCATCGGACAGAGCTCCTACGAGCAGTACTTC.

This clonotype was counted many times. The chain joins TRBV7-2 to TRBJ1-1; no firm D call. CDR3 length: 13 amino acids. The germline CDR1 and CDR2 sequences are SGHTA and FQGNSA. Trimming left V 1 base short and J 4 bases short, with 7 bases between. In DNA form, the CDR3 reads TGTGCCAGCAGCTTAGACGGTCTCACTGAAGCTTTCTTT. Translation: CASSLDGLTEAFF.

In this sample, this clonotype turned up a few times. This rearrangement joins TRBV27 to TRBJ1-2; D unclear. The CDR3 spans 15 residues. Germline values: CDR1 MNHEY, CDR2 SMNVEV (reference sequence). V was cut by 2 bases and J by 4 bases, with 14 bases left in between. CDR3 in amino acids: CASSLLVPPPYGYTF. In nucleotides, the CDR3 is TGTGCCAGCAGTTTACTGGTCCCCCCACCCTATGGCTACACCTTC.